The 23 T cell receptor beta chains in this list originate from one sample, sequenced in a study of shared clonotypes between healthy human individuals. The table came from immunoSEQ multiplex PCR; TCRdb's copy has only in-frame clones and leaves some out. The sample holds around 2.3 million clones, nearly 97% seen once. Sequenced material: naive CD4+ T cells sorted from blood. The subset here: CD45RA+ positively selected. Every receptor here comes from a young man in good health.

The rearrangement uses TRBV7-9 and TRBJ2-7; D unclear. The CDR3 extends over 13 amino acids. Germline CDR1 SEHNR, CDR2 FQNEAQ (reference sequence). Trimming shortened V by 3 bases and J by 3 bases, and 9 bases separated the two germline ends. The CDR3 DNA follows: TGTGCCAGCAGCTTCATGAGTGGCTACGAGCAGTACTTC. As protein: CASSFMSGYEQYF.

This clone was detected once. The rearrangement uses TRBV4-2 and TRBJ2-7; D perhaps matches TRBD1 (5 bases). With 0 bases removed from V and 3 bases from J, the gap between germline ends came to 18 bases. This CDR3 is built from 17 residues. From germline, CDR1 is LGHNA and CDR2 YNFKEQ. The CDR3 nucleotides are TGTGCCAGCAGCCAAGAGAGGTTAGGGGCCGCCATCTACGAGCAGTACTTC. Translating gives CASSQERLGAAIYEQYF.

The V call is TRBV2, the J call TRBJ2-1; a weak D match, TRBD2 (6 bases). This CDR3 has 14 residues. V shed 2 bases and J shed 7 bases, with 12 bases lying between them. The germline gives CDR1 SNHLY, CDR2 FYNNEI. This CDR3 is CASSETRGNNEQFF. CDR3 DNA sequence: TGTGCCAGCAGTGAAACTCGGGGGAATAATGAGCAGTTCTTC.

This clone was detected once. Other DNA sequences within the sample encode an identical CDR3. The CDR3 here is CASSPREDTEAFF. The CDR3 nucleotides are TGTGCCAGCTCACCAAGGGAGGACACTGAAGCTTTCTTT. The rearrangement joins TRBV18 to TRBJ1-1, with D unclear. The germline gives CDR1 KGHSH, CDR2 LQKENI. The CDR3 consists of 13 residues. Trimming took off 2 bases at V and 3 bases at J, with 7 bases between the two ends.

The chain uses TRBV11-2 and TRBJ2-1; no definite D call. Trimming took off 1 base at V and 9 bases at J, with 7 bases between the two ends. Germline-derived CDR1 and CDR2 are SGHAT and FQNNGV. The CDR3 extends over 12 amino acids. This CDR3 is CASSLVTGEQFF. The CDR3 nucleotides read TGTGCCAGCAGCTTAGTAACGGGTGAGCAGTTCTTC.

This chain uses TRBV6-5 with TRBJ2-5; TRBD1 is a possible D gene (6 bases). Judging by the DNA end, TRBJ2-7 fits better; the J call may be wrong. CDR1 is MNHEY, CDR2 SVGAGI, per germline. CDR3 length equals 15 residues. This chain's CDR3 is CASSNRVLSSYEQYF. CDR3 nucleotides: TGTGCCAGCAGTAACAGGGTCTTAAGCTCCTACGAGCAGTACTTC.

This chain connects TRBV10-1 to TRBJ2-1; 8 bases fit TRBD2. Germline V gives CDR1 WNHNN, CDR2 SYGVQD (reference sequence). The trim removed 3 bases at V and 7 bases at J, leaving 8 bases unmatched. This CDR3 comprises 15 residues. The CDR3 sequence is CASSDPGGAGNEQFF. Here the CDR3 DNA reads TGCGCCAGCAGTGACCCCGGGGGGGCCGGGAATGAGCAGTTCTTC.

The CDR3 loop is CASINPRVRDQKGAVKQYF. The CDR3 coding sequence is TGTGCCAGCATCAATCCTAGGGTCAGGGACCAGAAGGGGGCTGTGAAGCAGTACTTC. The V and J genes are TRBV7-6 and TRBJ2-7; TRBD1 matches 7 bases. Germline V gene data show CDR1 as SGHVS and CDR2 as FNYEAQ. The V segment lost 7 bases and the J segment 8 bases; nucleotides outside the gene matches: 29. The CDR3 has 19 amino acids.

This clone occurred once. V is TRBV6-1 and J is TRBJ1-6; 7 nucleotides align to TRBD1. The CDR3 covers 16 residues. Germline trimming cut 2 bases from V and 10 bases from J; bases unmatched to any gene: 11. The germline CDR1 and CDR2 sequences are MNHNS and SASEGT. CDR3 coding DNA: TGTGCCAGCAGTGAACATTACAGGGGTATAGACTCACCCCTCCACTTT. Translated, it gives CASSEHYRGIDSPLHF.

The chain has TRBV5-1 and TRBJ2-5; maybe TRBD1 (5 bases). Germline V gene lookup returns CDR1 SGHRS and CDR2 YFSETQ. V was cut by 0 bases and J by 5 bases, with 11 bases left in between. CDR3 length: 14 amino acids. The chain's CDR3 is CASSLVGQGETQYF. The CDR3 DNA is TGCGCCAGCAGCTTGGTAGGTCAGGGCGAGACCCAGTACTTC.

The V call is TRBV5-5, the J call TRBJ2-7, with D possibly TRBD2 on 5 matching bases. Germline V gene sequence: CDR1 SGHKS, CDR2 YYEKEE (reference sequence). This CDR3 spans 15 amino acids. Trimming removed 4 bases at V and 3 bases at J, with 17 bases between. CDR3 bases: TGTGCCAGCAGCCCCGCGCTCACCGGGAACTACGAGCAGTACTTC. Protein: CASSPALTGNYEQYF.

The chain links TRBV29-1 to TRBJ2-6; no firm D call. With 4 bases removed from V and 0 bases from J, the gap between germline ends came to 10 bases. Germline V gene lookup returns CDR1 SQVTM and CDR2 ANQGSEA. CDR3 length: 15 amino acids. For the CDR3, the DNA is TGCAGCGTTGTGGGCGGTTCCTCTGGGGCCAACGTCCTGACTTTC. This encodes CSVVGGSSGANVLTF.

This clone was counted a single time. The genes are TRBV5-1 and TRBJ1-2, with a possible D match to TRBD1 (6 bases). The V and J ends lost 7 bases and 2 bases respectively, with 18 bases between them. The CDR3 is made up of 15 amino acids. Germline CDR1 is SGHRS and CDR2 is YFSETQ. CDR3 coding DNA: TGCGCCAGCCGAGTGTCAGGGGCCCCAAACTATGGCTACACCTTC. Its protein product is CASRVSGAPNYGYTF.

The chain recombines TRBV5-1 with TRBJ1-5; D is undetermined. The CDR3 contains 14 residues. V was trimmed by 0 bases and J by 5 bases, leaving 9 bases between them. The germline V gene encodes CDR1 SGHRS and CDR2 YFSETQ. The CDR3 loop is CASSLAGADQPQHF. The DNA of the CDR3 is TGCGCCAGCAGCTTGGCCGGCGCTGATCAGCCCCAGCATTTT.

V is TRBV5-4 and J is TRBJ1-2, with a weak D call TRBD1 (5 bases). The CDR3 has 13 residues. The ends were cut back, 5 bases at V and 4 bases at J, with 12 bases in the middle. The V gene's germline CDR1 is SGHNT and CDR2 YYREEE (reference sequence). The CDR3: CASRYTGSYGYTF. CDR3 in DNA: TGTGCCAGCAGGTATACAGGCAGCTATGGCTACACCTTC.

On this clone itself: A much larger clone lies a single base off, so this may be a read error. The V gene is TRBV28, the J gene TRBJ1-1; D gene unclear. The germline gives CDR1 MDHEN, CDR2 SYDVKM. The CDR3 contains 11 residues. V was shortened by 2 bases and J by 8 bases, with 6 bases between the two germline ends. The CDR3 coding sequence is TGTGCCAGCAGTTTAGAAGGGGAAGCTTTCTTT. It codes for CASSLEGEAFF.

This rearrangement joins TRBV7-2 to TRBJ2-5; TRBD2 agrees at 10 bases. The CDR3 length is 16 residues. The germline V gene has CDR1 SGHTA and CDR2 FQGNSA. The J segment lost 1 base and the V segment lost 2 bases, leaving 4 bases of the junction unmatched. In DNA, the CDR3 is TGTGCCAGCAGCTTATCATCTAGCGGGGGCCAAGAGACCCAGTACTTC. As protein: CASSLSSSGGQETQYF.

The chain carries TRBV2 and TRBJ2-7, with D perhaps TRBD1 (5 bases). The CDR3 runs to 14 residues. Between the trimmed V and J ends, which lost 3 bases and 4 bases, there was a span of 13 bases. CDR1 and CDR2 (germline): SNHLY, FYNNEI. This chain's CDR3 is CASSERQGRYEQYF. For the CDR3, the DNA is TGTGCCAGCAGTGAGAGGCAGGGCAGGTACGAGCAGTACTTC.

The V call is TRBV15, the J call TRBJ1-1; no clear D. Germline values: CDR1 LNHNV, CDR2 YYDKDF (reference sequence). Trimming took off 0 bases at V and 3 bases at J, with 11 bases between the two ends. The CDR3 sequence is 15 residues long. As DNA, the CDR3 is TGTGCCACCAGCAGAGATCGGGGAAAGGACACTGAAGCTTTCTTT. Its translation: CATSRDRGKDTEAFF.

V gene TRBV19 combines with J gene TRBJ2-1; the match to TRBD2 covers 11 bases. CDR1 is LNHDA and CDR2 is SQIVND in the germline V gene (reference sequence). This CDR3 comprises 17 residues. Trimming took 4 bases from V and 4 from J; bases not matched to a gene: 9. The CDR3 loop reads CASSRGGLAGGYNEQFF. Here the CDR3 DNA reads TGTGCCAGTAGTAGAGGAGGGCTAGCGGGAGGTTACAATGAGCAGTTCTTC. Based on the CDR3 plus reference TRBV19 and TRBJ2-1, the full variable domain is DGGITQSPKYLFRKEGQNVTLSCEQNLNHDAMYWYRQDPGQGLRLIYYSQIVNDFQKGDIAEGYSVSREKKESFPLTVTSAQKNPTAFYLCASSRGGLAGGYNEQFFGPGTRLTVL.

This chain uses TRBV30 with TRBJ1-1; no clear D. The V and J ends lost 2 bases and 3 bases respectively, with 13 bases between them. Germline CDR1 and CDR2: GTSNPN and SVGIG (reference sequence). The CDR3 has 14 amino acids. In nucleotides, the CDR3 is TGTGCCTGGAGTATACGGCCCGGGCACACTGAAGCTTTCTTT. Its protein product is CAWSIRPGHTEAFF.

V is TRBV7-2 and J is TRBJ1-1; the match to TRBD1 covers 7 bases. The ends lost 6 bases at V and 5 bases at J; junction bases unmatched: 6. Germline CDR1 and CDR2: SGHTA and FQGNSA. The CDR3 is made up of 13 amino acids. CDR3 sequence reads: CASRSQGGTEAFF. For the CDR3, the DNA is TGTGCCAGCAGGTCTCAGGGGGGAACTGAAGCTTTCTTT.

The chain recombines TRBV30 with TRBJ1-2, with TRBD1 identical over 7 bases. The CDR3 runs 15 residues. With V trimmed by 0 bases and J by 2 bases, 6 bases remained unmatched. Germline V gene data show CDR1 as GTSNPN and CDR2 as SVGIG (reference sequence). CDR3 sequence (DNA): TGTGCCTGGAGTGTTAACTTACAGGGGAACTATGGCTACACCTTC. Translating gives CAWSVNLQGNYGYTF.